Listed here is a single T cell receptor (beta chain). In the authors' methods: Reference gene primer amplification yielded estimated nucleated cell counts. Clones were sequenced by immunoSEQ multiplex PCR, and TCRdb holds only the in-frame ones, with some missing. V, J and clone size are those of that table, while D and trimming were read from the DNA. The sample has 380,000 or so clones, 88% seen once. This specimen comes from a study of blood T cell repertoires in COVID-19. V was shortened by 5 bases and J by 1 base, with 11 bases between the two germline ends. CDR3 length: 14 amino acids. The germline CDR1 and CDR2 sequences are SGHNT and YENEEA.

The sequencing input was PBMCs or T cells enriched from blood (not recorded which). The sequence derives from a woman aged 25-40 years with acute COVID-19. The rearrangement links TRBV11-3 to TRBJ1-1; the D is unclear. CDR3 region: CASSPGAGNTEAFF. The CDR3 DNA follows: TGTGCCAGCAGCCCGGGCGCGGGGAACACTGAAGCTTTCTTT.